This T cell receptor beta chain was identified in a study of blood T cells in healthy people across ages. Study findings and constraints: Diversity of TCR beta correlated strongly with naive T cell percentage. Age brought a roughly linear fall in TCR beta diversity measured per million T cells.

The V gene's germline CDR1 is MNHEY and CDR2 SVGAGI. The junction had 1 base not matched to a gene; V was cut back by 0 bases and J by 2 bases. This CDR3 has 14 amino acids. Next came a second PCR, run for about 6 to 12 cycles, which used a sample-barcoded 5' primer along with a J-beta primer mix. Each TCR beta cDNA got a 12-nucleotide random molecular identifier. TCRdb re-derived calls from the 5' RACE reads in MiXCR, one entry per CDR3 protein. The table records 780,000 or so distinct CDR3 sequences, roughly 56% of them present only once. Regarding this clonotype: Antigen: not known.

This receptor was taken from a man aged 35 to 55 in good health. Sequenced material: blood. The genes are TRBV6-5 and TRBJ2-7; TRBD1 agrees at 7 bases. The CDR3 coding sequence is TGTGCCAGCAGTTACTCAACAGGGGCCTACGAGCAGTACTTC. It yields the protein CASSYSTGAYEQYF.